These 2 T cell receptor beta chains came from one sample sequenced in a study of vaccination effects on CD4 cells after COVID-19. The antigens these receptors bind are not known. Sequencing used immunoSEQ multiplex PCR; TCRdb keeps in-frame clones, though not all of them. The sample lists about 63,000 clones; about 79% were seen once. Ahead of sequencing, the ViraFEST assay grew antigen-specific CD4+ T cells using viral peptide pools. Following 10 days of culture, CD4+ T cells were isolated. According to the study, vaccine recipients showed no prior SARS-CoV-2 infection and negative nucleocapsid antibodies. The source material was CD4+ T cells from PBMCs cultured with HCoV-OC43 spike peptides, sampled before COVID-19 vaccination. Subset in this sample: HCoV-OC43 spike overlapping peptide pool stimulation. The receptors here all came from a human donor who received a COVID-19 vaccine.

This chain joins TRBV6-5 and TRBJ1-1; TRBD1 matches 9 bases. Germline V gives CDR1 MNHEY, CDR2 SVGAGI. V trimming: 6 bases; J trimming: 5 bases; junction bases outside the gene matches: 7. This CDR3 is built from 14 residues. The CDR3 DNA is TGTGCCAGCAGCCGGGGACAGGGTAGAACTGAAGCTTTCTTT. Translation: CASSRGQGRTEAFF.

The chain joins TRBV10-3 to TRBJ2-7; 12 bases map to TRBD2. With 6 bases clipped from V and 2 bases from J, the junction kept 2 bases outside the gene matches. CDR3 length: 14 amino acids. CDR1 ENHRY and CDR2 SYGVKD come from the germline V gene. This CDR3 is CAIRPSGGAYEQYV. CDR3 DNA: TGTGCCATCAGACCTAGCGGGGGGGCCTACGAGCAGTACGTC.